This TCR beta chain originates from a study of T cell responses to AZD1222 COVID-19 vaccine. Study-wide findings and caveats: The peak T cell response came first, and repertoires were sampled only after it.

The CDR3 sequence is 14 residues long. Trimming took 4 bases from V and 1 from J, leaving 10 bases between them. Germline V gives CDR1 KGHSH, CDR2 LQKENI. Profiling relied on immunoSEQ multiplex PCR, and the TCRdb table lists in-frame clones only, not all of them. The sample has 150,000 to 200,000 clones; 94% are singletons. Second-dose intervals of approximately 4 or approximately 12 weeks were pooled. As regards this clone: The antigen is undetermined.

Source: peripheral blood, taken 28 days after the second AZD1222 dose. This chain connects TRBV18 to TRBJ1-2, with TRBD1 as a possible D gene (6 bases). The source is an adult who received the AZD1222 COVID-19 vaccine. For the CDR3, the DNA is TGTGCCAGCTCACTCGACAGGAATAACTATGGCTACACCTTC. The encoded protein is CASSLDRNNYGYTF.